A single sample is the source of the 10 T cell receptor beta chains below, sequenced in a study of control samples from healthy donors and cancer patients. Clones were sequenced by immunoSEQ multiplex PCR, and TCRdb holds only the in-frame ones, with some missing. The repertoire holds about 140,000 clones, with about 90% as singletons. The sample comprised blood. Source of these receptors: a man younger than 35 in good health.

The gene calls are TRBV9 and TRBJ2-7, with 11 bases matching TRBD1. The ends lost 2 bases at V and 4 bases at J; junction bases unmatched: 5. The germline V gene has CDR1 SGDLS and CDR2 YYNGEE. The CDR3 loop spans 15 amino acids. Here the CDR3 DNA reads TGTGCCAGCAGCGTCTCCGGGACAGGGGGTTACGAGCAGTACTTC. Protein: CASSVSGTGGYEQYF.

The V call is TRBV7-2, the J call TRBJ2-5, with no clear D. Trimming stripped 4 bases from V and 0 bases from J, with 9 bases between. CDR3 length equals 14 residues. Looked up from germline, CDR1 is SGHTA and CDR2 is FQGNSA. The CDR3 reads CASSSVVYQETQYF. The DNA for the CDR3 is TGTGCCAGCAGCTCGGTCGTGTACCAAGAGACCCAGTACTTC.

This rearrangement joins TRBV4-3 to TRBJ1-1; 7 bases are a match to TRBD1. V was pared by 0 bases and J by 3 bases, with 7 bases of the junction left unmatched. Germline V gene sequence: CDR1 LGHNA, CDR2 YSLEER. The CDR3 length is 16 residues. CDR3 region: CASSQEVGRGDTEAFF. The CDR3 DNA sequence: TGCGCCAGCAGCCAAGAGGTCGGCAGGGGGGACACTGAAGCTTTCTTT.

The rearrangement joins TRBV30 to TRBJ2-7; a weak D match, TRBD1 (6 bases). CDR3 length equals 12 residues. V gave up 3 bases and J gave up 7 bases, with 13 bases separating them. Germline V gives CDR1 GTSNPN, CDR2 SVGIG (reference sequence). The CDR3 here is CAWSTGSEEQYF. The CDR3 bases are TGTGCCTGGAGCACAGGGTCGGAGGAGCAGTACTTC.

The V call is TRBV10-2, the J call TRBJ2-5; 10 bases are shared with TRBD2. There are 16 residues in the CDR3. Germline V gives CDR1 WSHSY, CDR2 SAAADI. The ends lost 8 bases at V and 2 bases at J; junction bases unmatched: 11. CDR3: CASGYLAGGEQETQYF. The CDR3 DNA reads as TGCGCCAGCGGATACTTAGCGGGGGGTGAACAAGAGACCCAGTACTTC.

The chain carries TRBV3-1 (or the pseudogene TRBV3-2) and TRBJ1-5; TRBD1 agrees at 9 bases. The trim removed 1 base at V and 9 bases at J, leaving 13 bases unmatched. CDR1 and CDR2 (germline): LGHDT, YNNKEL (reference sequence). CDR3 size: 17 residues. The CDR3 protein is CASSQAYPRDRVRPQHF. In nucleotides, the CDR3 is TGTGCCAGCAGCCAAGCATACCCCCGGGACAGGGTGAGGCCCCAGCATTTT.

V and J are TRBV5-1 and TRBJ2-1; D remains ambiguous. CDR1 is SGHRS and CDR2 is YFSETQ in the germline V gene. Trimming took 4 bases from V and 7 from J, leaving 9 bases between them. The CDR3 consists of 12 residues. CDR3 sequence: CASSPNMNEQFF. The CDR3 nucleotides read TGCGCCAGCAGCCCAAACATGAATGAGCAGTTCTTC.

The J gene is TRBJ1-1, the V gene TRBV6-1; D is unclear. The V and J ends lost 3 bases and 7 bases respectively, with 6 bases between them. Per the germline V gene, CDR1 is MNHNS and CDR2 is SASEGT. The CDR3 consists of 11 residues. CDR3 DNA: TGTGCCAGCAGTGAGCTGGGTGAAGCTTTCTTT. Its translation: CASSELGEAFF.

This chain connects TRBV3-1 (or the pseudogene TRBV3-2) to TRBJ1-1; D is possibly TRBD1 (6 bases). V was trimmed by 5 bases and J by 1 base, leaving 17 bases between them. The CDR3 covers 16 residues. The germline gives CDR1 LGHDT, CDR2 YNNKEL (reference sequence). The CDR3 region has the DNA TGTGCCAGCAGCACCCGACAGGTGTTGACGAACACTGAAGCTTTCTTT. It translates to CASSTRQVLTNTEAFF.

The chain employs TRBV6-6 and TRBJ1-2, with TRBD1 matching 7 bases. This CDR3 spans 14 amino acids. The V and J ends lost 7 bases and 0 bases, in that order; junction bases with no gene match: 5. Looked up from germline, CDR1 is MNHNY and CDR2 is SVGAGI (reference sequence). CDR3 residues: CASTPTGSNYGYTF. The CDR3 DNA is TGTGCCAGCACGCCGACAGGGTCTAACTATGGCTACACCTTC.